These 28 T cell receptor beta chains share one sample of origin, sequenced in a study of CD8 T cells in ankylosing spondylitis. TCRdb fed the 5' RACE reads into MiXCR, producing one record per CDR3 protein. This sample has roughly 250,000 distinct CDR3 sequences, with roughly 8.6% found just once. The sample was blood, either unsorted or a sorted T cell fraction (not recorded which). These receptors all come from a male donor with ankylosing spondylitis or in good health (not recorded which).

This clonotype showed up just a few times. The chain links TRBV10-2 to TRBJ2-1; TRBD1 is a possible D gene (6 bases). V was pared by 6 bases and J by 9 bases, with 15 bases between. The CDR3 spans 13 residues. Germline V gene data show CDR1 as WSHSY and CDR2 as SAAADI. The CDR3 region has the DNA TGCGCCAGCAGCCAAACAGGGTTGGGTGAGCAGTTCTTC. Its translation is CASSQTGLGEQFF.

This clonotype was seen at least ten times. The rearrangement joins TRBV5-5 to TRBJ2-1, with 9 bases matching TRBD2. The CDR3 is made up of 15 amino acids. Germline V CDR1 and CDR2: SGHKS, YYEKEE (reference sequence). J was trimmed by 5 bases and V by 0 bases; bases with no gene match: 3. The CDR3 sequence is CASSLGGLANNEQFF. CDR3 nucleotide sequence: TGTGCCAGCAGCTTGGGTGGACTAGCGAACAATGAGCAGTTCTTC.

Many counts were recorded for this clonotype. The CDR3 coding sequence is TGTGCCAGCAGCTCGTGGCCAGCGGATGTTGGAAACACCATATATTTT. Translating it yields CASSSWPADVGNTIYF. This rearrangement joins TRBV7-2 to TRBJ1-3; D gene unclear. The CDR3 totals 16 residues. V lost 4 bases to trimming and J lost 3 bases, with 16 bases between them. The V gene's germline CDR1 is SGHTA and CDR2 FQGNSA.

In the case of this clonotype: A much larger clonotype is one base distant, so this may be a read error. The chain joins TRBV12-3 or TRBV12-4 to TRBJ1-5; TRBD1 agrees at 7 bases. The CDR3 consists of 14 residues. The chain's CDR3 is CTSSFLQGNQPQHF. The CDR3, as DNA: TGTACCAGCAGTTTTTTACAGGGGAATCAGCCCCAGCATTTT.

This clonotype was seen repeatedly, ten times or more. This sequence joins TRBV6-8 and TRBJ1-6; D perhaps matches TRBD1 (5 bases). This CDR3 is built from 13 residues. V gave up 7 bases and J gave up 9 bases, with 13 bases separating them. Germline CDR1 is MNHGY and CDR2 is SAAAGT. The CDR3 is CASTLSGSSPLHF. DNA of the CDR3: TGTGCCAGCACCCTCTCAGGGAGTTCACCCCTCCACTTT.

There are many counts of this clonotype. This sequence joins TRBV7-2 and TRBJ2-7; D call uncertain. In germline, CDR1 is SGHTA, CDR2 FQGNSA. The CDR3 length is 11 residues. The V end was cut by 1 base, the J end by 6 bases, with 4 bases between. The CDR3 region has the DNA TGTGCCAGCAGCTTAGAGGTCGAGCAGTACTTC. Translation gives CASSLEVEQYF.

This clonotype was recorded at least ten times. The CDR3, as DNA: TGTGCCAGCAGCTCTAGACTAGCGGTCACAGATACGCAGTATTTT. The encoded protein is CASSSRLAVTDTQYF. The chain is built from TRBV28 and TRBJ2-3; 9 nucleotides line up with TRBD2. Germline V lookup: CDR1 MDHEN, CDR2 SYDVKM. The CDR3 sequence is 15 residues long. With 6 bases clipped from V and 2 bases from J, the junction kept 6 bases outside the gene matches.

The gene calls are TRBV12-3 or TRBV12-4 and TRBJ1-1, with D tentatively TRBD1 (6 bases). The V gene lost 7 bases and the J gene lost 1 base, with 13 bases spanning the gap. CDR3 length: 14 amino acids. The DNA for the CDR3 is TGTGCCAGCACTCTACAGGGTCCGAACACTGAAGCTTTCTTT. It translates to CASTLQGPNTEAFF.

This clonotype was seen a few times. V is TRBV15 and J is TRBJ2-7; D gene uncertain. The CDR3 is 13 residues long. V was trimmed by 1 base and J by 0 bases, leaving 4 bases between them. Germline-derived CDR1 and CDR2 are LNHNV and YYDKDF (reference sequence). This chain's CDR3 is CATSRAYSYEQYF. CDR3 DNA sequence: TGTGCCACCAGCAGAGCTTACTCCTACGAGCAGTACTTC.

This clonotype was counted only a few times. The chain uses TRBV10-3 and TRBJ2-3; no firm D call. This CDR3 region has 11 residues. Trimming removed 6 bases from V and 6 bases from J, with 7 bases in between. Germline V gene data show CDR1 as ENHRY and CDR2 as SYGVKD. CDR3 sequence reads: CAISNADTQYF. CDR3 nucleotide sequence: TGTGCCATCAGCAACGCGGATACGCAGTATTTT.

This clonotype was detected only once. Given a much more abundant clone one base away, this may be a read error. CDR3 bases: TGTGCCAGTAGTAAACGGACCGTGGCATTCTACGAGCAGTACTTC. Its protein is CASSKRTVAFYEQYF. The genes are TRBV19 and TRBJ2-7; D unresolved. V lost 4 bases to trimming and J lost 3 bases, with 16 bases between them. CDR1 LNHDA and CDR2 SQIVND come from the germline V gene (reference sequence). CDR3 length equals 15 residues. The whole variable domain, filled in from reference TRBV19 and TRBJ2-7, reads DGGITQSPKYLFRKEGQNVTLSCEQNLNHDAMYWYRQDPGQGLRLIYYSQIVNDFQKGDIAEGYSVSREKKESFPLTVTSAQKNPTAFYLCASSKRTVAFYEQYFGPGTRLTVT.

To note about this clonotype: Its ends do not fully match the called genes, so a read error is possible. V is TRBV30 and J is TRBJ2-1; tentatively, D is TRBD2 (5 bases). Germline loops: CDR1 GTSNPN, CDR2 SVGIG (reference sequence). The length of the CDR3 is 13 residues. The CDR3 spells CPWSVLEGSEQFF. The CDR3 DNA reads TGTCCCTGGAGTGTACTCGAGGGATCTGAGCAGTTCTTC.

The chain uses TRBV20-1 and TRBJ2-2; weak D call: TRBD2 (5 bases). The V end lost 4 bases, the J end lost 4 bases, and 13 bases lay between the germline ends. In germline, CDR1 is DFQATT, CDR2 SNEGSKA (reference sequence). This CDR3 is 14 amino acids long. This CDR3 reads CSATILGSTGELFF. In nucleotides, the CDR3 is TGCAGTGCTACGATACTAGGCAGCACCGGGGAGCTGTTTTTT.

This clonotype was found many times. V is TRBV10-3 and J is TRBJ2-3; perhaps TRBD2 as D (6 bases). Germline CDR1 ENHRY, CDR2 SYGVKD. The CDR3 has 16 amino acids. Trimming took off 6 bases at V and 4 bases at J, with 20 bases between the two ends. CDR3 nucleotide sequence: TGTGCCATCAGCCCGAATCCGGGACTCCCGTCAGATACGCAGTATTTT. Translating it yields CAISPNPGLPSDTQYF.

At least ten counts were recorded for this clonotype. This chain uses TRBV6-4 with TRBJ2-3; TRBD2 agrees at 11 bases. Losses at the gene ends were 9 bases for V and 3 bases for J; bases not matched to a gene: 2. The germline V gene encodes CDR1 MRHNA and CDR2 SNTAGT. The CDR3 contains 13 residues. In DNA, the CDR3 is TGTGCCAGTCGACTAGCGGGAACAGATACGCAGTATTTT. Amino acid sequence: CASRLAGTDTQYF.

This clonotype was counted at least ten times. The chain combines TRBV20-1 with TRBJ1-1, with D possibly matching TRBD1 (5 bases). The CDR3 spans 13 residues. V was cut by 0 bases and J by 9 bases, with 14 bases left in between. Germline CDR1 DFQATT, CDR2 SNEGSKA (reference sequence). In DNA form, the CDR3 reads TGCAGTGCTAGAGATCTTCAGGGCTCCCAAGCTTTCTTT. It specifies CSARDLQGSQAFF.

V is TRBV30 and J is TRBJ2-1, with 9 bases aligning to TRBD2. CDR1 is GTSNPN and CDR2 is SVGIG in the germline V gene (reference sequence). The J segment lost 5 bases and the V segment lost 4 bases, leaving 3 bases of the junction unmatched. There are 13 residues in the CDR3. CDR3 sequence reads: CAWMRGRDNEQFF. Written as DNA, the CDR3 is TGTGCCTGGATGCGCGGGAGGGACAATGAGCAGTTCTTC.

This clonotype was observed at least ten times. The chain carries TRBV12-3 or TRBV12-4 and TRBJ1-2; D not certain. This CDR3 is 12 amino acids long. V dropped 1 base and J dropped 5 bases, with 5 bases sitting between them. This CDR3 is CASSLGFYGYTF. The DNA for the CDR3 is TGTGCCAGCAGTTTAGGGTTTTATGGCTACACCTTC.

This chain links TRBV9 with TRBJ2-5, with D possibly matching TRBD1 (5 bases). The CDR3 has 16 amino acids. Germline CDR1 SGDLS, CDR2 YYNGEE. V lost 0 bases to trimming and J lost 5 bases, with 17 bases between them. The DNA for the CDR3 is TGTGCCAGCAGCGTAGGGTTGGGTAGGGGTAGGGAGACCCAGTACTTC. Amino acid sequence: CASSVGLGRGRETQYF.

This clonotype was detected ten times or more. This chain connects TRBV6-5 to TRBJ2-3; no clear D. Trimming shortened V by 4 bases and J by 4 bases, and 9 bases separated the two germline ends. CDR1 is MNHEY and CDR2 is SVGAGI in the germline V gene. The CDR3 covers 13 residues. In nucleotides, the CDR3 is TGTGCCAGCAGTTTGACTGGTCCAGATACGCAGTATTTT. It encodes CASSLTGPDTQYF.

The chain has TRBV12-3 or TRBV12-4 and TRBJ1-6; D uncertain. Trimming took off 6 bases at V and 10 bases at J, with 19 bases between the two ends. This CDR3 spans 15 amino acids. The CDR3 DNA follows: TGTGCCAGCAGCCGCCCTGAAATAGGGTTATCACCCCTCCACTTT. Amino acids: CASSRPEIGLSPLHF.

The rearrangement uses TRBV7-6 and TRBJ2-1; D is tentatively TRBD1 or TRBD2 (6 bases each). The CDR3 is made up of 19 amino acids. Trimming left V 1 base short and J 7 bases short, with 26 bases between. Germline CDR1 and CDR2: SGHVS and FNYEAQ. CDR3 coding DNA: TGTGCCAGCAGCTTAGTCGGGGGCCGAACCCTCTTCTTAGGGAATGAGCAGTTCTTC. Translated, it gives CASSLVGGRTLFLGNEQFF.

This clonotype has a count of ten or more. V and J are TRBV6-2 or TRBV6-3 and TRBJ2-5; D is ambiguous. Trimming left V 4 bases short and J 5 bases short, with 5 bases between. Germline V gene sequence: CDR1 MNHEY, CDR2 SVGEGT. This CDR3 is 11 amino acids long. CDR3 in amino acids: CASSSDETQYF. CDR3 in DNA: TGTGCCAGCAGTTCTGACGAGACCCAGTACTTC.

This clonotype was seen only a few times. The chain combines TRBV6-2 or TRBV6-3 with TRBJ2-1; the match to TRBD1 covers 7 bases. The trim removed 5 bases at V and 9 bases at J, leaving 7 bases unmatched. CDR1 and CDR2 from the germline V gene are MNHEY and SVGEGT. The CDR3 loop spans 13 amino acids. CDR3 sequence: CASSRQGRGEQFF. As DNA, the CDR3 is TGTGCCAGCAGTAGACAGGGTAGGGGTGAGCAGTTCTTC.

This clonotype was recorded many times. V gene TRBV7-6 combines with J gene TRBJ2-1; D is unclear. Germline V gives CDR1 SGHVS, CDR2 FNYEAQ. The V gene lost 2 bases and the J gene lost 3 bases, with 5 bases spanning the gap. The CDR3 sequence is 13 residues long. The CDR3 is CASSLSGYNEQFF. CDR3 in DNA: TGTGCCAGCAGCTTATCGGGCTACAATGAGCAGTTCTTC.

This clonotype occurred many times. The rearrangement links TRBV5-1 to TRBJ1-2; no firm D call. This CDR3 contains 14 residues. Germline assignment: CDR1 SGHRS and CDR2 YFSETQ. The V end was cut by 2 bases, the J end by 8 bases, with 16 bases between. The CDR3 protein is CASSFSGLAGGYTF. In DNA form, the CDR3 reads TGCGCCAGCAGCTTCTCCGGGCTCGCGGGGGGCTACACCTTC.

This clonotype was seen a few times. This chain joins TRBV12-3 or TRBV12-4 and TRBJ1-5; D gene uncertain. V lost 5 bases to trimming and J lost 1 base, with 15 bases between them. The CDR3 contains 16 residues. This chain's CDR3 is CASSPPPLGSNQPQHF. Written as DNA, the CDR3 is TGTGCCAGCAGTCCCCCCCCCCTTGGGAGCAATCAGCCCCAGCATTTT.

The table lists this clonotype with many counts. This CDR3 reads CASSLTGPKLSNYGYTF. The CDR3 coding sequence is TGTGCCAGCAGCCTTACAGGACCGAAATTATCTAACTATGGCTACACCTTC. This chain joins TRBV7-2 and TRBJ1-2; maybe TRBD1 (5 bases). Germline values: CDR1 SGHTA, CDR2 FQGNSA. V lost 5 bases and J lost 0, with 19 bases in between. The CDR3 runs to 17 residues.